Given below is one T cell receptor (beta chain) in context. CDR1 and CDR2 from the germline V gene are SGDLS and YYNGEE. There are 15 residues in the CDR3. Germline trimming cut 3 bases from V and 6 bases from J; bases unmatched to any gene: 8. The sample originates from a study of blood T cell repertoires in COVID-19. Original processing notes: The assay estimated nucleated cells by amplifying reference gene primers. TCRdb's table, derived via immunoSEQ multiplex PCR, lists solely in-frame clones and lacks some. That table is the source of V, J and clone size, and D and trimming were worked out from the DNA. The sample has fewer than 250,000 clones; more than 70% are singletons. Adults between roughly 18 and 90 years of age took part from 20 to 25 US areas. Before being deemed recovered, Cohort 3 donors had two negative PCRs, clearance, or symptom resolution.

The sequence came from a woman between 18 and 29 years old who had recovered from COVID-19. The chain recombines TRBV9 with TRBJ2-3; 9 nucleotides agree with TRBD2. Source material: PBMCs or T cells enriched from blood (not recorded which). The CDR3: CASSAASGVVDTQYF. Written as DNA, the CDR3 is TGTGCCAGCAGCGCCGCTAGCGGGGTCGTCGATACGCAGTATTTT.